Listed below are T cell receptor beta chains from one sample, sequenced in a study of CD8 T cells in Susac syndrome. One entry per CDR3 protein, called by TCRdb with MiXCR from the immunoSEQ multiplex PCR reads. The sample has some 200,000 distinct CDR3 sequences, about 93% seen once. The sequenced sample was CD8+ T cells from PBMCs. Every receptor here comes from a human donor with multiple sclerosis. Each CDR3 is given with its conserved first and last residue. A D gene is named only where the DNA matches it firmly. Rows give clone size only sometimes, using once, few, many, or a class for an expanded clone.

d_call: .; v_call: TRBV12-3/TRBV12-4; j_call: TRBJ2-1; clone_size: .; cdr3_nt: TGTGCCAGCAGTTCCCCGCTTGACAATGAGCAGTTCTTC; cdr3_aa: CASSSPLDNEQFF
d_call: .; v_call: TRBV15; j_call: TRBJ1-2; clone_size: .; cdr3_nt: TGTGCCACCAGGGGCCCCAGGGGCTACACCTTC; cdr3_aa: CATRGPRGYTF
d_call: .; v_call: TRBV6-5; j_call: TRBJ2-7; clone_size: few; cdr3_nt: TGTGCCAGCAGTTACAGCCTCGGGGGGCCGGAGGGCTCCTACGAGCAGTACTTC; cdr3_aa: CASSYSLGGPEGSYEQYF
d_call: TRBD1; v_call: TRBV9; j_call: TRBJ1-2; clone_size: .; cdr3_nt: TGTGCCAGCAGCGCGGACAGGGGGTCGGTGGGCTATGGCTACACCTTC; cdr3_aa: CASSADRGSVGYGYTF
d_call: .; v_call: TRBV20-1; j_call: TRBJ1-2; clone_size: few; cdr3_nt: TGCAGTGCTAGAGCAGGATATGGCTACACCTTC; cdr3_aa: CSARAGYGYTF
d_call: .; v_call: TRBV4-1; j_call: TRBJ1-6; clone_size: .; cdr3_nt: TGCGCCAGCAGGGCGAGGGAAAATTCACCCCTCCACTTT; cdr3_aa: CASRARENSPLHF
d_call: .; v_call: TRBV7-9; j_call: TRBJ1-1; clone_size: .; cdr3_nt: TGTGCCAGCAGCTTTGCGAACACTGAAGCTTTCTTT; cdr3_aa: CASSFANTEAFF
d_call: .; v_call: TRBV18; j_call: TRBJ2-2; clone_size: few; cdr3_nt: TGTGCCAGCTCACCACCGACCGGGGAGCTGTTTTTT; cdr3_aa: CASSPPTGELFF
d_call: TRBD1; v_call: TRBV11-2; j_call: TRBJ2-7; clone_size: .; cdr3_nt: TGTGCCAGCAGCTTAGTGGCCGGGACAGGGACCTACGAGCAGTACTTC; cdr3_aa: CASSLVAGTGTYEQYF
d_call: TRBD2; v_call: TRBV15; j_call: TRBJ2-2; clone_size: .; cdr3_nt: TGTGCCACCAGCAGAGGGTTCCCGGGACTAGGGGAAACCGGGGAGCTGTTTTTT; cdr3_aa: CATSRGFPGLGETGELFF
d_call: .; v_call: TRBV7-2; j_call: TRBJ2-1; clone_size: few; cdr3_nt: TGTGCCAGCAGCTTAGACCCGTACAATGAGCAGTTCTTC; cdr3_aa: CASSLDPYNEQFF
d_call: .; v_call: TRBV9; j_call: TRBJ1-3; clone_size: once; cdr3_nt: TGTGCCAGCAGCCCACCGGGACGGACGGGGGACACCATATATTTT; cdr3_aa: CASSPPGRTGDTIYF
d_call: TRBD2; v_call: TRBV9; j_call: TRBJ2-7; clone_size: .; cdr3_nt: TGTGCCAGCAGCGTAGGAGCGGGAGGGTCCTCCTACGAGCAGTACTTC; cdr3_aa: CASSVGAGGSSYEQYF
d_call: .; v_call: TRBV7-2; j_call: TRBJ2-1; clone_size: .; cdr3_nt: TGTGCCAGCAGCGCCGATGGGAGCTCCTACAATGAGCAGTTCTTC; cdr3_aa: CASSADGSSYNEQFF
d_call: .; v_call: TRBV12-3/TRBV12-4; j_call: TRBJ2-2; clone_size: .; cdr3_nt: TGTGCCAGCCCCTTATCCACCGGGGAGCTGTTTTTT; cdr3_aa: CASPLSTGELFF
d_call: .; v_call: TRBV3-1; j_call: TRBJ2-3; clone_size: .; cdr3_nt: TGTGCCAGCAGGGAGGTGGCGGGAAGCACAGATACGCAGTATTTT; cdr3_aa: CASREVAGSTDTQYF
d_call: .; v_call: TRBV6-5; j_call: TRBJ2-7; clone_size: .; cdr3_nt: TGTGCCAGCAGTTACTCCATCTTCCGGGAACGGCGCTCCTACGAGCAGTACTTC; cdr3_aa: CASSYSIFRERRSYEQYF
d_call: .; v_call: TRBV13; j_call: TRBJ2-7; clone_size: .; cdr3_nt: TGTGCCAGCAGCACGCATAACTACGAGCAGTACTTC; cdr3_aa: CASSTHNYEQYF
d_call: .; v_call: TRBV6-2/TRBV6-3; j_call: TRBJ2-3; clone_size: .; cdr3_nt: TGTGCCAGCAGCCAGCCGGGGGCGCGGGCAGATACGCAGTATTTT; cdr3_aa: CASSQPGARADTQYF
d_call: TRBD2; v_call: TRBV4-3; j_call: TRBJ2-7; clone_size: .; cdr3_nt: TGCGCCAGCAGCCAAGATTTGACTAGCGGGAGCGATCTCTCCTACGAGCAGTACTTC; cdr3_aa: CASSQDLTSGSDLSYEQYF
d_call: TRBD2; v_call: TRBV29-1; j_call: TRBJ2-3; clone_size: .; cdr3_nt: TGCAGCGTCTTCGTAGCGGGAGGGAACACAGATACGCAGTATTTT; cdr3_aa: CSVFVAGGNTDTQYF
d_call: TRBD1; v_call: TRBV4-1; j_call: TRBJ1-6; clone_size: few; cdr3_nt: TGCGCCAGCAGCCGGACAGGGGACAATTCACCCCTCCACTTT; cdr3_aa: CASSRTGDNSPLHF
d_call: .; v_call: TRBV4-1; j_call: TRBJ2-2; clone_size: .; cdr3_nt: TGCGCCAGCAGCCAGGCTGCAAACACCGGGGAGCTGTTTTTT; cdr3_aa: CASSQAANTGELFF
d_call: .; v_call: TRBV2; j_call: TRBJ2-7; clone_size: .; cdr3_nt: TGTGCCAGCAGTAGATCCGGGACCCCCTCCTACGAGCAGTACTTC; cdr3_aa: CASSRSGTPSYEQYF
d_call: .; v_call: TRBV5-1; j_call: TRBJ2-5; clone_size: .; cdr3_nt: TGCGCCAGCAGCCGGGGCGGGCAAGAGACCCAGTACTTC; cdr3_aa: CASSRGGQETQYF
d_call: TRBD2; v_call: TRBV6-4; j_call: TRBJ2-1; clone_size: once; cdr3_nt: TGTGCCAGCAGTGACTCGAGGCTAGCGGGGGTAAATGAGCAGTTCTTC; cdr3_aa: CASSDSRLAGVNEQFF
d_call: .; v_call: TRBV6-1; j_call: TRBJ2-1; clone_size: .; cdr3_nt: TGTGCCACCCGAGGGTTCTCCTACAATGAGCAGTTCTTC; cdr3_aa: CATRGFSYNEQFF
d_call: .; v_call: TRBV28; j_call: TRBJ1-2; clone_size: .; cdr3_nt: TGTGCCAGCAGTTTAGGAAGACAGTACTATGGCTACACCTTC; cdr3_aa: CASSLGRQYYGYTF
d_call: .; v_call: TRBV2; j_call: TRBJ2-7; clone_size: .; cdr3_nt: TGTGCCAGCAGTCCTCGGGGGGCCGCACCCTACGAGCAGTACTTC; cdr3_aa: CASSPRGAAPYEQYF
d_call: TRBD1; v_call: TRBV11-1; j_call: TRBJ2-2; clone_size: .; cdr3_nt: TGTGCCAGCAGCCCCTCACCGGGGACAGGGAACACCAGGGGGACCGGGGAGCTGTTTTTT; cdr3_aa: CASSPSPGTGNTRGTGELFF
d_call: .; v_call: TRBV7-9; j_call: TRBJ1-2; clone_size: .; cdr3_nt: TGTGCCAGCAGCTTACTTACGGCTCCCCAGGCCTATGGCTACACCTTC; cdr3_aa: CASSLLTAPQAYGYTF
d_call: .; v_call: TRBV19; j_call: TRBJ2-7; clone_size: once; cdr3_nt: TGTGCCAGTAGTATAAAGGAAGGTTCCAGGAACGAGCAGTACTTC; cdr3_aa: CASSIKEGSRNEQYF
d_call: .; v_call: TRBV7-9; j_call: TRBJ2-5; clone_size: .; cdr3_nt: TGTGCCAGCACCTTGGGACAACTCAACCAAGAGACCCAGTACTTC; cdr3_aa: CASTLGQLNQETQYF
d_call: .; v_call: TRBV4-1; j_call: TRBJ2-2; clone_size: once; cdr3_nt: TGCGCCAGCAGCCAAGAGGGGTACGGCGGGGAGCTGTTTTTT; cdr3_aa: CASSQEGYGGELFF
d_call: .; v_call: TRBV7-3; j_call: TRBJ1-2; clone_size: .; cdr3_nt: TGTGCCAGCAGCTTGGGCAGGGGAGGTGGCTACACCTTC; cdr3_aa: CASSLGRGGGYTF
d_call: .; v_call: TRBV7-9; j_call: TRBJ2-7; clone_size: .; cdr3_nt: TGTGCCAGCAGCCACCTCGGGGGCGAGCAGTACTTC; cdr3_aa: CASSHLGGEQYF
d_call: .; v_call: TRBV12-3/TRBV12-4; j_call: TRBJ1-5; clone_size: .; cdr3_nt: TGTGCCAGCCCGGCAGCCGATCAGCCCCAGCATTTT; cdr3_aa: CASPAADQPQHF
d_call: TRBD1; v_call: TRBV6-5; j_call: TRBJ2-7; clone_size: .; cdr3_nt: TGTGCCAGCAGTTATACAGGGGGCTCCTCCTACGAGCAGTACTTC; cdr3_aa: CASSYTGGSSYEQYF
d_call: .; v_call: TRBV7-9; j_call: TRBJ2-7; clone_size: .; cdr3_nt: TGTGCCAGCAGCTTAGCGCAGGAAGAGCAGTACTTC; cdr3_aa: CASSLAQEEQYF
d_call: .; v_call: TRBV2; j_call: TRBJ2-5; clone_size: .; cdr3_nt: TGTGCCAGCAGTGAAGCGGTTACAGGACCCCGCGAGACCCAGTACTTC; cdr3_aa: CASSEAVTGPRETQYF
d_call: TRBD2; v_call: TRBV6-6; j_call: TRBJ2-7; clone_size: .; cdr3_nt: TGTGCCAGCAGTTACCAACTAGCGAGCTCCTACGAGCAGTACTTC; cdr3_aa: CASSYQLASSYEQYF
d_call: TRBD1; v_call: TRBV20-1; j_call: TRBJ2-7; clone_size: .; cdr3_nt: TGCAGTGCTAGAGAGATCGACAGGGGGTACGCTACGTACGAGCAGTACTTC; cdr3_aa: CSAREIDRGYATYEQYF
d_call: .; v_call: TRBV6-6; j_call: TRBJ2-7; clone_size: .; cdr3_nt: TGTGCCAGCAGTCCCCGGGATGCCTACGAGCAGTACTTC; cdr3_aa: CASSPRDAYEQYF
d_call: .; v_call: TRBV4-2; j_call: TRBJ1-1; clone_size: .; cdr3_nt: TGTGCCAGCAGCCAAGAATCGGGGATCCGGGGAACTGAAGCTTTCTTT; cdr3_aa: CASSQESGIRGTEAFF
d_call: TRBD1; v_call: TRBV7-9; j_call: TRBJ1-4; clone_size: .; cdr3_nt: TGTGCCAGCAGCCTGGACAGGGCTGAAAAACTGTTTTTT; cdr3_aa: CASSLDRAEKLFF
d_call: .; v_call: TRBV10-2; j_call: TRBJ1-1; clone_size: .; cdr3_nt: TGCGCCAGCCTGAGGCCAGGGAACACTGAAGCTTTCTTT; cdr3_aa: CASLRPGNTEAFF
d_call: TRBD2; v_call: TRBV2; j_call: TRBJ2-1; clone_size: .; cdr3_nt: TGTGCCAGCAGTGAGTCTAGCGGGGGGTTTTCCTACAATGAGCAGTTCTTC; cdr3_aa: CASSESSGGFSYNEQFF
d_call: .; v_call: TRBV7-3; j_call: TRBJ2-7; clone_size: .; cdr3_nt: TGTGCCAGCAGCTTGGGGCCCCCGCGGGACACGTCCTACGAGCAGTACTTC; cdr3_aa: CASSLGPPRDTSYEQYF
d_call: .; v_call: TRBV11-2; j_call: TRBJ1-1; clone_size: .; cdr3_nt: TGTGCCAGCAGCTTAGTGGGGGATATGTATGCTTTCTTT; cdr3_aa: CASSLVGDMYAFF
d_call: .; v_call: TRBV15; j_call: TRBJ2-1; clone_size: .; cdr3_nt: TGTGCCACCAGCAGAGATTCGGGGAATGAGCAGTTCTTC; cdr3_aa: CATSRDSGNEQFF
d_call: .; v_call: TRBV7-9; j_call: TRBJ2-1; clone_size: .; cdr3_nt: TGTGCCAGCAGCTTAGCAGTTGGCGGTTACAATGAGCAGTTCTTC; cdr3_aa: CASSLAVGGYNEQFF
d_call: .; v_call: TRBV19; j_call: TRBJ1-1; clone_size: .; cdr3_nt: TGTGCCAGTAGTATAGCAACAGGGCGGAACACTGAAGCTTTCTTT; cdr3_aa: CASSIATGRNTEAFF